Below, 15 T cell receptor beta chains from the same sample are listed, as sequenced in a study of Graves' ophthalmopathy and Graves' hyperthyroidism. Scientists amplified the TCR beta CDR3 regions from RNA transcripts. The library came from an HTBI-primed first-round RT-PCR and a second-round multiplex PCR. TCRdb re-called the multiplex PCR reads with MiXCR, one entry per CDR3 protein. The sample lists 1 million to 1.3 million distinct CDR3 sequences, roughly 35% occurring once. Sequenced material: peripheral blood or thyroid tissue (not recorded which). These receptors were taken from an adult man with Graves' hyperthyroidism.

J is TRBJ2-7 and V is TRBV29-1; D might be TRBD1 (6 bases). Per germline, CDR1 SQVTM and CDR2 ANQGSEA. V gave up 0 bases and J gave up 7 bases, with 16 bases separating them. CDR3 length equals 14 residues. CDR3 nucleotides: TGCAGCGTTGAAGAGGGGGCGAACACCGGGGAGCAGTACTTC. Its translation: CSVEEGANTGEQYF.

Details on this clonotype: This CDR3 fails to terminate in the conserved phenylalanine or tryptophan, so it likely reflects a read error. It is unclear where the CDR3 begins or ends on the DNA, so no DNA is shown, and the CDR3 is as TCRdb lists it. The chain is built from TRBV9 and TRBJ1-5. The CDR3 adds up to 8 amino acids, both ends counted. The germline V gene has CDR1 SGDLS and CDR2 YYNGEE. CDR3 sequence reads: CASNSAAT.

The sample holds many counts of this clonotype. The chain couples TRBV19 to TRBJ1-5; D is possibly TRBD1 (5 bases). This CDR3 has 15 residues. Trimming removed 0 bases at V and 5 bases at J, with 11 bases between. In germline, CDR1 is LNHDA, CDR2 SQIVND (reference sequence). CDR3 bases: TGTGCCAGTAGTATAGATCGGGGGGGTCATCAGCCCCAGCATTTT. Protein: CASSIDRGGHQPQHF.

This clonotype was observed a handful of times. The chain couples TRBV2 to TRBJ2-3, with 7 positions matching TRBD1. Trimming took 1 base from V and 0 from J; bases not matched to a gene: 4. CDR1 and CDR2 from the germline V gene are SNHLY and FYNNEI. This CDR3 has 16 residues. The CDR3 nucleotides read TGTGCCAGCAGTGAAGGCCAGGGGGTGAGCACAGATACGCAGTATTTT. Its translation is CASSEGQGVSTDTQYF.

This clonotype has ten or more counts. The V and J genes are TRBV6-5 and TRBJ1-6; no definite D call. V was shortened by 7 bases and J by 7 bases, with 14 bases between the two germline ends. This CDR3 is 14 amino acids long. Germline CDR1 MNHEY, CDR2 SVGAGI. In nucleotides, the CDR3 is TGTGCCAGCACTCGAGATGGTTTAAATTCACCCCTCCACTTT. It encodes CASTRDGLNSPLHF.

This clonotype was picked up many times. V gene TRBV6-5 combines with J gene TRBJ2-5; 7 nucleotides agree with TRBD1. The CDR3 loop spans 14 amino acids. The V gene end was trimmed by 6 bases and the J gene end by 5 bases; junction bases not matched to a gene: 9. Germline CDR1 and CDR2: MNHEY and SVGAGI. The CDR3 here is CASSPPTGRETQYF. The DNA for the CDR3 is TGTGCCAGCAGCCCACCGACAGGGCGGGAGACCCAGTACTTC.

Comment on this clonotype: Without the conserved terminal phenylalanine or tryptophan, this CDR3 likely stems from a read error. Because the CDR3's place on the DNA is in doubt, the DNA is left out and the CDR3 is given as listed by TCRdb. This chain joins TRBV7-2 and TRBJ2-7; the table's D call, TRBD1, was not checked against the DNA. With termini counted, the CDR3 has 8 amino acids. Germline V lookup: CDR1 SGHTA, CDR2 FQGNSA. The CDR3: CASSDDGT.

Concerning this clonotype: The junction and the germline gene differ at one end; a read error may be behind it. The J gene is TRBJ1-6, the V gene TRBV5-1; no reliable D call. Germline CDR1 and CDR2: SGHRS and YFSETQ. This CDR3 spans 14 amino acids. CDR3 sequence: CGSSFGRGNSPLHF. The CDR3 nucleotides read TGCGGCAGCAGCTTCGGTCGGGGAAATTCACCCCTCCACTTT. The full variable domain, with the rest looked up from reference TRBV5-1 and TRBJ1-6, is KAGVTQTPRYLIKTRGQQVTLSCSPISGHRSVSWYQQTPGQGLQFLFEYFSETQRNKGNFPGRFSGRQFSNSRSEMNVSTLELGDSALYLCGSSFGRGNSPLHFGNGTRLTVT.

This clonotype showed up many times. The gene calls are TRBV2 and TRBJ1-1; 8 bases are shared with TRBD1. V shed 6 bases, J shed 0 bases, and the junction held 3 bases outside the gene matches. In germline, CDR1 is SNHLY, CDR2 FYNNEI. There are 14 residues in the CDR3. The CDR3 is CASRRGQVNTEAFF. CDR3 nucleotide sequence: TGTGCCAGCAGACGGGGACAGGTGAACACTGAAGCTTTCTTT.

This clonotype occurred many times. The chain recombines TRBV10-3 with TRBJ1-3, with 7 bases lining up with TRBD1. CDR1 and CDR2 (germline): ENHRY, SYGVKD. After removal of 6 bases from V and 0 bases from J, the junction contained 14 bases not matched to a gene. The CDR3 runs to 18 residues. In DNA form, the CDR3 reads TGTGCCATCAGGGGACAGCGGAAAGGGGAACACTCTGGAAACACCATATATTTT. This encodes CAIRGQRKGEHSGNTIYF.

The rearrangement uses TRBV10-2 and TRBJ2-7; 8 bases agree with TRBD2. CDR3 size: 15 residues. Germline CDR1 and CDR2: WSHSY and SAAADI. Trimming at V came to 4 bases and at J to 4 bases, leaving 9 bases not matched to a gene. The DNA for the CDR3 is TGCGCCAGCAGTGCCAAACTTAGCGGGGCATACGAGCAGTACTTC. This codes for CASSAKLSGAYEQYF.

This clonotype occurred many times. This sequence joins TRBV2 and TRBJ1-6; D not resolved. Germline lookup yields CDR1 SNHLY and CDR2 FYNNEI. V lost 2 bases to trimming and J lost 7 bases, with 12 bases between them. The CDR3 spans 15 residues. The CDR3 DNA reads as TGTGCCAGCAGTGAAATTATACGTTCCAATTCACCCCTCCACTTT. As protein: CASSEIIRSNSPLHF.

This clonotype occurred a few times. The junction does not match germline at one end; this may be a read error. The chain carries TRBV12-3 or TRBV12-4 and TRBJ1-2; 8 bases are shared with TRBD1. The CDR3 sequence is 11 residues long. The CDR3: CASSSGQGGGF. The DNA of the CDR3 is TGTGCCAGCAGTTCTGGACAGGGCGGCGGGTTC.

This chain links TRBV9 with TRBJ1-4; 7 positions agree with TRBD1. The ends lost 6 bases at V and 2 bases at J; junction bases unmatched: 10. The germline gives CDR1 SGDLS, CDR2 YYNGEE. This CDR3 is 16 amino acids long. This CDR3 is CASMRRGRTTNEKLFF. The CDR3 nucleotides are TGTGCCAGCATGCGGAGGGGGCGAACCACTAATGAAAAACTGTTTTTT.

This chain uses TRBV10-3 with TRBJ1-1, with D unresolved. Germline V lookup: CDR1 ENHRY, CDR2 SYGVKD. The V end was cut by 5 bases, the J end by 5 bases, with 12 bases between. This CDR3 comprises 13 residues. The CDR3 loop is CAISKLVRTEAFF. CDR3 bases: TGTGCCATCAGTAAGTTGGTTAGAACTGAAGCTTTCTTT.